Listed below are T cell receptor beta chains from one sample, sequenced in a study of CD8 T cells in Susac syndrome. Each CDR3 protein is one row after TCRdb ran MiXCR on the immunoSEQ multiplex PCR reads. The table has about 120,000 distinct CDR3 sequences, nearly 96% seen once. Sequenced input: CD4+ T cells from PBMCs. The receptors here all came from a human donor with Susac syndrome. Each CDR3 is given with its conserved first and last residue. The order of the fields is J gene, clone size, CDR3 length, V gene, CDR3 protein. Some rows mark clone size as missing; the rest say once, few, many or name a class of expanded clone.

>TRBJ2-3|once|15|TRBV30
CAWGPGQGSTDTQYF
>TRBJ1-1|-|13|TRBV5-1
CASSLRGDTEAFF
>TRBJ2-1|-|15|TRBV3-1
CATGLAGGPYNEQFF
>TRBJ2-1|-|14|TRBV3-1
CASSQKDLLNEQFF
>TRBJ1-5|-|15|TRBV7-2
CASSLGGDGNQPQHF
>TRBJ1-2|-|13|TRBV7-9
CASSPGTDSGYTF
>TRBJ2-1|once|13|TRBV9
CASSVYARGEQFF
>TRBJ2-1|-|15|TRBV6-2/TRBV6-3
CASSGGQGGYNEQFF
>TRBJ2-3|-|14|TRBV20-1
CSARVAVSADTQYF
>TRBJ1-5|-|14|TRBV20-1
CSASLGPANQPQHF
>TRBJ1-1|once|15|TRBV12-3/TRBV12-4
CASSLGSARDTEAFF
>TRBJ2-5|-|14|TRBV20-1
CSARPGTSGETQYF
>TRBJ2-5|-|13|TRBV20-1
CSASTSAVETQYF
>TRBJ2-7|-|15|TRBV6-6
CASSWLSSGSYEQYF
>TRBJ2-1|few|15|TRBV12-3/TRBV12-4
CASSLAGVSYNEQFF
>TRBJ2-5|-|13|TRBV29-1
CSVEGGRRETQYF
>TRBJ1-5|-|12|TRBV19
CASRGGVTAQHF
>TRBJ2-7|-|13|TRBV20-1
CSAPMDRGREQYF
>TRBJ2-5|-|15|TRBV20-1
CSASLGTGEEETQYF
>TRBJ2-3|-|15|TRBV7-7
CASSLGPTSTDTQYF
>TRBJ2-3|-|16|TRBV27
CASQSGRASSADTQYF
>TRBJ2-4|-|16|TRBV2
CASRPQGAIAKNIQYF
>TRBJ2-1|-|15|TRBV7-2
CASSFPGPAYNEQFF
>TRBJ2-5|-|15|TRBV7-9
CASSPRGLPRETQYF
>TRBJ2-7|-|14|TRBV20-1
CSAHLAGGAYEQYF
>TRBJ2-7|-|13|TRBV15
CATSREVSYEQYF
>TRBJ2-3|-|15|TRBV4-3
CASSLSGLSTDTQYF
>TRBJ1-1|-|13|TRBV6-1
CASSVVADTEAFF
>TRBJ1-5|-|13|TRBV7-8
CASSQGQDQPQHF
>TRBJ1-5|-|15|TRBV6-2/TRBV6-3
CASSYIGQGNQPQHF
>TRBJ1-5|-|12|TRBV19
CASSIEAQPQHF
>TRBJ2-7|once|14|TRBV15
CATSTRTGPYEQYF
>TRBJ2-7|-|11|TRBV5-1
CASSFLYEQYF
>TRBJ2-4|-|15|TRBV20-1
CSARDQGSAKNIQYF
>TRBJ1-1|-|13|TRBV20-1
CSARDSAEGEAFF
>TRBJ2-5|few|15|TRBV5-4
CASSLGLAGGETQYF
>TRBJ2-7|-|13|TRBV27
CASKSGSPYEQYF
>TRBJ1-1|-|12|TRBV30
CAWGRMNTEAFF
>TRBJ2-5|-|16|TRBV29-1
CSVEDQIPGGPETQYF
>TRBJ2-1|-|12|TRBV30
CAWSRQGAEQFF
>TRBJ2-4|-|12|TRBV20-1
CSAIGGGNIQYF
>TRBJ2-7|-|13|TRBV4-3
CASSHQKGDEQYF
>TRBJ1-1|-|14|TRBV20-1
CSAPRGPTNTEAFF
>TRBJ2-7|-|14|TRBV29-1
CSAKMGDSPYEQYF
>TRBJ2-7|-|14|TRBV7-2
CASSRTSSGYEQYF
>TRBJ2-7|-|16|TRBV6-6
CASSYSGGEGSHEQYF
>TRBJ2-3|-|14|TRBV2
CASSEGTSTDTQYF
>TRBJ1-1|-|15|TRBV12-3/TRBV12-4
CASSEQGQGRAEAFF
>TRBJ2-1|-|15|TRBV30
CAWSVGLAGYNEQFF